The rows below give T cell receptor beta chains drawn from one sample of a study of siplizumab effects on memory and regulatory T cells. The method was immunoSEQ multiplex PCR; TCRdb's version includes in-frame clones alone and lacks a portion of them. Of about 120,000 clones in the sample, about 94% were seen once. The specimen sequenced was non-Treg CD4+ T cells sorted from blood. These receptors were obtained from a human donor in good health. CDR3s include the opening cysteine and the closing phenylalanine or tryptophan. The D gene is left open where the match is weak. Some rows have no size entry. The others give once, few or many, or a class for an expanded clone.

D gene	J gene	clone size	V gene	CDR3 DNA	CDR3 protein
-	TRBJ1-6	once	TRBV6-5	TGTGCCAGCAAAAACGGGGGGAACCGCTCACCCCTCCACTTT	CASKNGGNRSPLHF
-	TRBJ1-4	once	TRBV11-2	TGTGCCAGCAGCCCTCGAAGTACCAATGAAAAACTGTTTTTT	CASSPRSTNEKLFF
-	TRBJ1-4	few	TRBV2	TGTGCCAGCAGGGGGGTTGGGGAAGAACTGTTTTTT	CASRGVGEELFF
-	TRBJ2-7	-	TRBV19	TGTGCCAGTAGTATTTCTAGCAATTCCGACGAGCAGTACTTC	CASSISSNSDEQYF
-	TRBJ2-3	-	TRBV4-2	TGTGCCAGCAGCCTCGGGACGACCCCCAACACAGATACGCAGTATTTT	CASSLGTTPNTDTQYF
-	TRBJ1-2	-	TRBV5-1	TGCGCCAGCAGCTTGTGGGACAAGTCTATCTATGGCTACACCTTC	CASSLWDKSIYGYTF
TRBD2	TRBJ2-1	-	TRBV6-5	TGTGCCAGCAGTTATCTCCGGACTAGCGTCTACAATGAGCAGTTCTTC	CASSYLRTSVYNEQFF
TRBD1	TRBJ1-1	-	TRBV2	TGTGCCAGCAGTCCGGACAGGCTTGCTCTTGAAGCTTTCTTT	CASSPDRLALEAFF
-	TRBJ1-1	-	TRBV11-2	TGTGCCAGCAGCTCCGAGGGGGGCTATATGAACACTGAAGCTTTCTTT	CASSSEGGYMNTEAFF
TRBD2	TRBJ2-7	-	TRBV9	TGTGCCAGCAGCGTAACTAGCGGGAGCTACGAGCAGTACTTC	CASSVTSGSYEQYF
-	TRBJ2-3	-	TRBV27	TGTGCCAGCAGTACGGGGGGCACAGATACGCAGTATTTT	CASSTGGTDTQYF
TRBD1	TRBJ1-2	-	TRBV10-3	TGTGCCATCAGTGAGTCGGGGGACAGGGGCCGTGGCTACACCTTC	CAISESGDRGRGYTF
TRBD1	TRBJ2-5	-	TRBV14	TGTGCCAGCAGCCAAGTCCTAGGGGGCATACTACAAGAGACCCAGTACTTC	CASSQVLGGILQETQYF
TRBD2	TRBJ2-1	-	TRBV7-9	TGTGCCAGCAGCTTATCTGTGGGACTAGCGGGGAACTACTACAATGAGCAGTTCTTC	CASSLSVGLAGNYYNEQFF
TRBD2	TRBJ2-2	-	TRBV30	TGTGCCTGGAAGGAGGTAGCGGGAGAAGGGGCCGGGGAGCTGTTTTTT	CAWKEVAGEGAGELFF
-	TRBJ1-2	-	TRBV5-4	TGTGCCAGCAGCTTGGAGGGCCCTGGGGGAGCAACCTATGGCTACACCTTC	CASSLEGPGGATYGYTF
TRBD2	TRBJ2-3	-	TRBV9	TGTGCCAGCACGGCTAGCGGGAGCAGCACAGATACGCAGTATTTT	CASTASGSSTDTQYF
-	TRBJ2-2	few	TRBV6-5	TGTGCCAGCAGTTCGGCCTTCGTCACCGGGGAGCTGTTTTTT	CASSSAFVTGELFF
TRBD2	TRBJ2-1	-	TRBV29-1	TGCAGCGTTGAAGATGGCGGACTAGCGGGTAATGAGCAGTTCTTC	CSVEDGGLAGNEQFF
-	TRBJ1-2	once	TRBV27	TGTGCCAGCAGTTTATACGGGGAGGACTATGGCTACACCTTC	CASSLYGEDYGYTF
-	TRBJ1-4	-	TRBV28	TGTGCCAGCAGTTCCGGACAGAGATCAACTAATGAAAAACTGTTTTTT	CASSSGQRSTNEKLFF
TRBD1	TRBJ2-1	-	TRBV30	TGTGCCTCAACCCCCTCGACAGGGGGCAATGAGCAGTTCTTC	CASTPSTGGNEQFF
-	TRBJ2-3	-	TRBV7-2	TGTGCCAGCTCGGGACAAGGAACAGATACGCAGTATTTT	CASSGQGTDTQYF
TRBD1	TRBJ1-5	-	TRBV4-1	TGCGCCAGCAGCCAAGGGACAGGTCCGTGGAATCAGCCCCAGCATTTT	CASSQGTGPWNQPQHF
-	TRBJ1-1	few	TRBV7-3	TGTGCCAGCAGCTTGGCCGGGAGGGAGACTGAAGCTTTCTTT	CASSLAGRETEAFF
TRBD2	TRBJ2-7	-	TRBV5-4	TGTGCCAGCAGCTTGGATGGCGGGGGGAACTACGAGCAGTACTTC	CASSLDGGGNYEQYF
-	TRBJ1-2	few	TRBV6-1	TGTGCCAGCCCTGAAGGCAGCTTTACAGGGATTAACTATGGCTACACCTTC	CASPEGSFTGINYGYTF
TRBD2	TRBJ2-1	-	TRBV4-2	TGTGCCAGCAGCCAAGGCTCTACTAGCGGCCACAATGAGCAGTTCTTC	CASSQGSTSGHNEQFF
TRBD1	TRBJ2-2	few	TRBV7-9	TGTGCCAGCAGCTTAAGGCAATGGGACAGTGACACCGGGGAGCTGTTTTTT	CASSLRQWDSDTGELFF
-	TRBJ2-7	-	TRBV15	TGTGCCACCAGCAGAGACTCGGAACGGACCTACGAGCAGTACTTC	CATSRDSERTYEQYF
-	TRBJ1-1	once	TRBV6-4	TGTGCCAGCAGTGATTACAGGAACACTGAAGCTTTCTTT	CASSDYRNTEAFF
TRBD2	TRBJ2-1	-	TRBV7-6	TGTGCCAGCAGCTTACAGGCTAGCGGGAGGAATGAGCAGTTCTTC	CASSLQASGRNEQFF
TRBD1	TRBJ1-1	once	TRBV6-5	TGTGCCAGCAGTTACTCGAGGGGGCTCTCGAACACTGAAGCTTTCTTT	CASSYSRGLSNTEAFF
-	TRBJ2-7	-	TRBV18	TGTGCCAGCTCAGCGAGTGGGTTCTCCTACGAGCAGTACTTC	CASSASGFSYEQYF
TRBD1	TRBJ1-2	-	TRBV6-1	TGTGCCAGCAGGACAGGGGTAGGGTATGGCTACACCTTC	CASRTGVGYGYTF
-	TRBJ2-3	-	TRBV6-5	TGTGCCAGCAGTTACTGGGCCTCGCAAGCGACAGATACGCAGTATTTT	CASSYWASQATDTQYF
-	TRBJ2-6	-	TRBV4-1	TGCGCCAGCAGCCGTGCTCGAATCTCTGGGGCCAACGTCCTGACTTTC	CASSRARISGANVLTF
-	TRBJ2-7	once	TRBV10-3	TGTGCCATCAGTGAGTCATCGTCGGGGAGTCCCTACGAGCAGTACTTC	CAISESSSGSPYEQYF
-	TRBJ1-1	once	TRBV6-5	TGTGCCAGCAGTTACTCGGGGGCCGTAGGCACTGAAGCTTTCTTT	CASSYSGAVGTEAFF
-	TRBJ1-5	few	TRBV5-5	TGTGCCAGCAGCCCCCAGGGGCTCGCTCAGCCCCAGCATTTT	CASSPQGLAQPQHF
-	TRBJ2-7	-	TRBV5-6	TGTGCCAGCAGCAGGAAGGCAGGCCCCTACGAGCAGTACTTC	CASSRKAGPYEQYF
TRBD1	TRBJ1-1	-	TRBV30	TGTGCCTCCACCAGACAGGGGAACACTGAAGCTTTCTTT	CASTRQGNTEAFF
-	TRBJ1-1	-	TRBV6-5	TGTGCCAGCAGTTACATCGTCAGCCTGAACACTGAAGCTTTCTTT	CASSYIVSLNTEAFF
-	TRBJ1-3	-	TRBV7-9	TGTGCCAGCAGCTTAGCGGGGGTTGGAAACACCATATATTTT	CASSLAGVGNTIYF
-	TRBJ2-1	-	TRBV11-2	TGTGCCAGCAGCTCCGACATCTACAATGAGCAGTTCTTC	CASSSDIYNEQFF
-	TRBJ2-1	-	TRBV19	TGTGCCAGTAGTATGGAGGGGAATAGCTACAATGAGCAGTTCTTC	CASSMEGNSYNEQFF
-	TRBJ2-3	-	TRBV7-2	TGTGCCAGCAGCGGGGGCCTGAGCACAGATACGCAGTATTTT	CASSGGLSTDTQYF
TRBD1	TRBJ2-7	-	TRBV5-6	TGTGCCAGCAGCTCTCTTGGGACAGAGTTCTACGAGCAGTACTTC	CASSSLGTEFYEQYF
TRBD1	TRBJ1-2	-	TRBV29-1	TGCAGCGTTGAGCAGGGGGGGAACTATGGCTACACCTTC	CSVEQGGNYGYTF
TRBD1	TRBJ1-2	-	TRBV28	TGTGCCAGCAGGGAGGGACAGGGGGCGTATGGCTACACCTTC	CASREGQGAYGYTF
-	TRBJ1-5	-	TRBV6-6	TGTGCCGGGCAGGGATCAGCCGAGAGGGCCCAGCATTTT	CAGQGSAERAQHF
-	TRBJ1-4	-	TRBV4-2	TGTGCCAGCAGCCAAGAAGAGGGGCTTCATGAAAAACTGTTTTTT	CASSQEEGLHEKLFF
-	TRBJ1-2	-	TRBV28	TGTGCCAGCGCACTAGCTGTTCGACTTACTAGCTATGGCTACACCTTC	CASALAVRLTSYGYTF
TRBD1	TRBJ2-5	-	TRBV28	TGTGCCAGCAGTGCAGGGGGCCGGGAGACCCAGTACTTC	CASSAGGRETQYF
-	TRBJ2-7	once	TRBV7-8	TGTGCCAGCAGCTTAGATCTCGCAGAGTTAGAGCAGTACTTC	CASSLDLAELEQYF
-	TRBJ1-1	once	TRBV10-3	TGTGCCATCAGTGACGGCAGGGTAGGAACTGAAGCTTTCTTT	CAISDGRVGTEAFF
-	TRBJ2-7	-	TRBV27	TGTGCCAGCAGTTTTAGAGCGACTACCTACGAGCAGTACTTC	CASSFRATTYEQYF
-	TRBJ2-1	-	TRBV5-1	TGCGCCAGCAGCTTCCGGGAATCCTACAATGAGCAGTTCTTC	CASSFRESYNEQFF
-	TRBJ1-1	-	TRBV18	TGTGCCAGCTCACCAGGTCCCGAGCGGGGGAACGCTGAAGCTTTCTTT	CASSPGPERGNAEAFF
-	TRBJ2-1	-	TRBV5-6	TGTGCCAGCAGCAGGGGGGGTGAGCAGTTCTTC	CASSRGGEQFF